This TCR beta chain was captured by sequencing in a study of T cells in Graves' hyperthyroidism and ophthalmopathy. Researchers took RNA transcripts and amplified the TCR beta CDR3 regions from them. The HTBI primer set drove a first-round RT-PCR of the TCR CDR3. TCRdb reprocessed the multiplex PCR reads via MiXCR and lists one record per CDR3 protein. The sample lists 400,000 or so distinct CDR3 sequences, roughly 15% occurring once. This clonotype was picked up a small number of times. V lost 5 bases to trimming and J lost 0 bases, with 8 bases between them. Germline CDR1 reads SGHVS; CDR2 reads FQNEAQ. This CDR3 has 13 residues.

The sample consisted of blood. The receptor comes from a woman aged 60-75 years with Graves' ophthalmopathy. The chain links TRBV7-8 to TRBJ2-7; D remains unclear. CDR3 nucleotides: TGTGCCAGCAGCACAACTATCTCCTACGAGCAGTACTTC. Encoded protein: CASSTTISYEQYF.